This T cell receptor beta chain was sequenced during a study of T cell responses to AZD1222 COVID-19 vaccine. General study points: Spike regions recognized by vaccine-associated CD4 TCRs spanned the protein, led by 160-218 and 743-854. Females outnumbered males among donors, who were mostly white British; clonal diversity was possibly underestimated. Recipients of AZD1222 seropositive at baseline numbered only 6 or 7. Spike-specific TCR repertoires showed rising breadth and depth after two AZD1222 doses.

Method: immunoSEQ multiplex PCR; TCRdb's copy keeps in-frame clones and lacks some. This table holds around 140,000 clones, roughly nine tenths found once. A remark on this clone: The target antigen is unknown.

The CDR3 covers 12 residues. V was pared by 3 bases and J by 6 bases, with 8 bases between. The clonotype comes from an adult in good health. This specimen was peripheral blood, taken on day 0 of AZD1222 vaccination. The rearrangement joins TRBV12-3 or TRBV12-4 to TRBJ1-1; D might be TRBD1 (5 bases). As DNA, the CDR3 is TGTGCCAGCAGTTTCACGACAGCTGAAGCTTTCTTT. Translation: CASSFTTAEAFF.